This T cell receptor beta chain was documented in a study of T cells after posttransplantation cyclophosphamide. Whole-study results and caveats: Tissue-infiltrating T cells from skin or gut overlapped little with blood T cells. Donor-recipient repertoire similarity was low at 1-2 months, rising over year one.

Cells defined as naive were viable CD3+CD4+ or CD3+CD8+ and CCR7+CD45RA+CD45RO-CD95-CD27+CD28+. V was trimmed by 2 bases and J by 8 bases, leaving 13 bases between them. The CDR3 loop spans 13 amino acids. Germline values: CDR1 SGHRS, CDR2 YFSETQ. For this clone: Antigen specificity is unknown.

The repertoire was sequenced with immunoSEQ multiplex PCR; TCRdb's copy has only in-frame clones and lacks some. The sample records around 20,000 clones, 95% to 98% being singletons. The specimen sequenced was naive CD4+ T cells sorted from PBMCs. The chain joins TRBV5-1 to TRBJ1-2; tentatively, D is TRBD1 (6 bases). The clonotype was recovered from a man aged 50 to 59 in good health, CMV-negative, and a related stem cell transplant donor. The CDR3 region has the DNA TGCGCCAGCAGCTTACAGGGAGTGGAGGGCTACACCTTC. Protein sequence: CASSLQGVEGYTF. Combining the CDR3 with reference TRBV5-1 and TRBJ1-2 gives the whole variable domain KAGVTQTPRYLIKTRGQQVTLSCSPISGHRSVSWYQQTPGQGLQFLFEYFSETQRNKGNFPGRFSGRQFSNSRSEMNVSTLELGDSALYLCASSLQGVEGYTFGSGTRLTVV.